Detailed here is one T cell receptor beta chain. Antigen specificity is unknown. The data were taken from a study of cytomegalovirus exposure and HLA in healthy donors. Findings of the study overall: TCR beta chain V- and J-gene trimming was linked, in a later analysis, to a missense variant in DCLRE1C. For presence/absence analyses, sequencing depth was assumed to be roughly uniform across donors.

Germline V gene data show CDR1 as LGHNA and CDR2 as YNFKEQ. V trimming: 3 bases; J trimming: 3 bases; junction bases outside the gene matches: 5. This CDR3 contains 15 residues. This PCR relied on a set of 60 Vbeta primers and 13 Jbeta primers. The table came from immunoSEQ multiplex PCR; TCRdb's copy has only in-frame clones and leaves some out. This sample carries roughly 100,000 clones, about 81% of them seen once, and the ten largest clones take about 1.9%. The J gene is TRBJ2-7, the V gene TRBV4-2, with TRBD2 identical over 10 bases. The receptor comes from a man under 40 in good health and CMV-seronegative. Sequenced input: PBMCs. For the CDR3, the DNA is TGTGCCAGCAGCCAGGCTAGCGGGGGAAACTACGAGCAGTACTTC. Its protein product is CASSQASGGNYEQYF.